This is a list of T cell receptor beta chains from one sample in a study of shared clonotypes between healthy human individuals. TCRdb's table, derived via immunoSEQ multiplex PCR, lists solely in-frame clones and lacks some. The sample contains approximately 1.4 million clones, around 98% of which appear only once. Sequenced input: naive CD4+ T cells sorted from blood. These receptors all come from a young man in good health. CDR3s include the opening cysteine and the closing phenylalanine or tryptophan. D genes are given only for firm matches. Clone size, where shown, is once, few, many, or a class for clones that have expanded.

>TRBV18|TRBD1|.|TRBJ2-7
TGTGCCAGCTCACCGACCCGCAGGGGGAACAAACAATACGAGCAGTACTTC
CASSPTRRGNKQYEQYF
>TRBV5-1|TRBD1|.|TRBJ1-5
TGCGCCAGCAGGTTCGGGACAGGGAATCAGCCCCAGCATTTT
CASRFGTGNQPQHF
>TRBV5-1|.|few|TRBJ2-3
TGCGCCAGCAGCTTGGGGGGCACAGATACGCAGTATTTT
CASSLGGTDTQYF
>TRBV5-4|.|.|TRBJ2-2
TGTGCCAGCAGCTTCGGCAGGGCGAACACCGGGGAGCTGTTTTTT
CASSFGRANTGELFF
>TRBV5-1|.|.|TRBJ2-7
TGCGCCAGCAGCTTGGTGGACAGCTCCTACGAGCAGTACTTC
CASSLVDSSYEQYF
>TRBV29-1|TRBD1|.|TRBJ1-4
TGCAGCGTGGCCATTGGAGGGGGCAATGAAAAACTGTTTTTT
CSVAIGGGNEKLFF
>TRBV4-3|TRBD1|.|TRBJ2-7
TGCGCCAGCAGCCAAGAATTGGGGACAGGGGCGACTACTCTTCCCTACGAGCAGTACTTC
CASSQELGTGATTLPYEQYF
>TRBV7-6|.|.|TRBJ1-1
TGTGCCAGCAGGTTACACGGGGATTCTGAAGCTTTCTTT
CASRLHGDSEAFF
>TRBV5-4|.|.|TRBJ2-2
TGTGCCAGCAGCTCGGGACAAAACACCGGGGAGCTGTTTTTT
CASSSGQNTGELFF
>TRBV28|.|.|TRBJ2-5
TGTGCCAGCAGTCTTCGGGTAGGACCTACACGGGAGACCCAGTACTTC
CASSLRVGPTRETQYF
>TRBV28|.|.|TRBJ1-1
TGTGCCAGCAGGCCTGGGGCGCGGGTGAATACTGAAGCTTTCTTT
CASRPGARVNTEAFF
>TRBV5-4|TRBD1|once|TRBJ2-2
TGTGCCAGCAGCCCCGGGACAGGGAGCACCGGGGAGCTGTTTTTT
CASSPGTGSTGELFF
>TRBV5-1|.|.|TRBJ2-7
TGCGCCAGCAGCTTGGTTTCAGGGAGCTCCGAGCAGTACTTC
CASSLVSGSSEQYF
>TRBV2|.|.|TRBJ1-1
TGTGCCAGCAGTGAAGACGTCCTTGAAGCTTTCTTT
CASSEDVLEAFF
>TRBV7-9|TRBD1|.|TRBJ1-2
TGTGCCAGCAGCCCGAGGACAGGGGGCAGGAGCTATGGCTACACCTTC
CASSPRTGGRSYGYTF
>TRBV30|.|.|TRBJ1-2
TGTGCCTGGAGTCCACCAGGACACGGGGCCGTTCGGATTAAGGGCTACACCTTC
CAWSPPGHGAVRIKGYTF
>TRBV5-1|TRBD2|.|TRBJ2-3
TGCGCCAGCAGCTTGCTAGCGGGAGACCCAGATACGCAGTATTTT
CASSLLAGDPDTQYF
>TRBV2|.|.|TRBJ2-5
TGTGCCAGCAGTGAAGCCATACGAGAGACCCAGTACTTC
CASSEAIRETQYF
>TRBV5-6|TRBD2|once|TRBJ2-1
TGTGCCAGCAGCTTCCCGGGACTAGCGGGAGCAAATGAGCAGTTCTTC
CASSFPGLAGANEQFF
>TRBV11-3|.|.|TRBJ1-1
TGTGCCAGCAGCCCTACCGGGGGCGTGGACACTGAAGCTTTCTTT
CASSPTGGVDTEAFF
>TRBV11-3|.|once|TRBJ1-3
TGTGCCAGCAGCCCTAATGGAAACACCATATATTTT
CASSPNGNTIYF
>TRBV28|.|.|TRBJ1-3
TGTGCCAGCAGTTTTTATCGTCAGGGAACTCCTGGAAACACCATATATTTT
CASSFYRQGTPGNTIYF
>TRBV7-6|TRBD1|.|TRBJ2-3
TGTGCCAGCAGCCCCCGGGACAGGGGTTCCACAGATACGCAGTATTTT
CASSPRDRGSTDTQYF
>TRBV6-4|TRBD1|few|TRBJ2-3
TGTGCCAGCAGTGACTCAGGGGCAGGGGGAGATACGCAGTATTTT
CASSDSGAGGDTQYF
>TRBV4-1|.|once|TRBJ2-6
TGCGCCAGCAGCCAAACGGGGGCTGGGGCCAACGTCCTGACTTTC
CASSQTGAGANVLTF
>TRBV28|TRBD1|.|TRBJ2-6
TGTGCCAGCAGTTTCCGGGACAGGGTGTTAGTGGGGGCCAACGTCCTGACTTTC
CASSFRDRVLVGANVLTF
>TRBV6-5|.|.|TRBJ2-7
TGTGCCAGCAGTGACGGAGCCGAGCAGTACTTC
CASSDGAEQYF
>TRBV5-1|TRBD1|.|TRBJ2-1
TGCGCCAGCAGCCTCGGGACAGCTTACAATGAGCAGTTCTTC
CASSLGTAYNEQFF
>TRBV28|TRBD1|.|TRBJ2-7
TGTGCCAGCAGGCAAGGGGGCCAGGGGTACGAGCAGTACTTC
CASRQGGQGYEQYF
>TRBV19|TRBD2|once|TRBJ2-7
TGTGCCAGTAGTGCACAGGGGACTAGCGTCTCCTACGAGCAGTACTTC
CASSAQGTSVSYEQYF
>TRBV4-3|TRBD2|.|TRBJ2-2
TGCGCCAGCAGCCAAGGAGCTAGCGGGAGGGCATCCGGGGAGCTGTTTTTT
CASSQGASGRASGELFF
>TRBV10-3|.|.|TRBJ2-3
TGTGCCACTGAGGTTGCAGATACGCAGTATTTT
CATEVADTQYF
>TRBV13|.|.|TRBJ1-3
TGTGCCAGCAGCTTATTCCCGTCCACAGCTGGAAACACCATATATTTT
CASSLFPSTAGNTIYF
>TRBV5-8|TRBD1|.|TRBJ1-5
TGTGCCAGCAGCTTGTCAGGGGGCATTGGCAATCAGCCCCAGCATTTT
CASSLSGGIGNQPQHF
>TRBV5-1|.|.|TRBJ2-5
TGCGCCAGCAGCTCTCCGCGACAGACCCAGTACTTC
CASSSPRQTQYF
>TRBV6-5|.|.|TRBJ1-5
TGTGCCAGCAGGAGAGGGGGGGAACTTAATCAGCCCCAGCATTTT
CASRRGGELNQPQHF
>TRBV7-3|TRBD2|.|TRBJ2-7
TGTGCCAGCAGCTTAACGGGGGGACTAGCGGGAGACCACGAGCAGTACTTC
CASSLTGGLAGDHEQYF
>TRBV11-2|.|.|TRBJ2-4
TGTGCCAGCAGCTTACGCGGACAGATAGCCAAAAACATTCAGTACTTC
CASSLRGQIAKNIQYF
>TRBV4-2|.|.|TRBJ2-7
TGTGCCAGCAGCCAAGAAGGACATAACTACTACGAGCAGTACTTC
CASSQEGHNYYEQYF
>TRBV5-1|.|.|TRBJ2-2
TGCGCCAGCAGCCGGGAGGCAGGGGGCGTTTCTATGGCCACCGGGGAGCTGTTTTTT
CASSREAGGVSMATGELFF
>TRBV18|.|once|TRBJ1-3
TGTGCCAGCTCAGAATCGCCACAGGGCACTGGAAACACCATATATTTT
CASSESPQGTGNTIYF
>TRBV18|.|.|TRBJ2-1
TGTGCCAGCTCACTGGGGAGTGGAGGCGAAAATGAGCAGTTCTTC
CASSLGSGGENEQFF
>TRBV2|TRBD2|once|TRBJ2-5
TGTGCCAGCAGTAGGGGACTAGCGGGAGGGGGAGAGACCCAGTACTTC
CASSRGLAGGGETQYF
>TRBV12-5|.|.|TRBJ1-1
TGTGCTAGTGGTTTAGTTGGGGCCAAGTACACTGAAGCTTTCTTT
CASGLVGAKYTEAFF
>TRBV19|.|.|TRBJ2-5
TGTGCCAGTAGTGGTCTTGACAAAGAGACCCAGTACTTC
CASSGLDKETQYF
>TRBV29-1|TRBD1|.|TRBJ1-5
TGCAGCGTTAAGACAGGGGTTAATCAGCCCCAGCATTTT
CSVKTGVNQPQHF
>TRBV18|.|.|TRBJ2-1
TGTGCCAGCTCACCACCGATCAGCTACAATGAGCAGTTCTTC
CASSPPISYNEQFF
>TRBV5-4|TRBD1|.|TRBJ1-4
TGTGCCAGCAGCTTCGACAGGGGGAATGAAAAACTGTTTTTT
CASSFDRGNEKLFF
>TRBV15|.|.|TRBJ2-7
TGTGCCACCAGCAGGGAAACAGGTACCTCCTACGAGCAGTACTTC
CATSRETGTSYEQYF
>TRBV6-6|.|.|TRBJ2-7
TGTGCCAGCATGGGAGCATACGAGCAGTACTTC
CASMGAYEQYF
>TRBV7-2|TRBD2|.|TRBJ2-2
TGTGCCAGCCGCGGGAGGGCGAACACCGGGGAGCTGTTTTTT
CASRGRANTGELFF
>TRBV7-3|TRBD1|.|TRBJ2-2
TGTGCCAGCAGCGCGACAGGGGCCGGGGAGCTGTTTTTT
CASSATGAGELFF
>TRBV5-1|.|.|TRBJ2-7
TGCGCCAGCAGTCCAGACAGGTTTTACGAGCAGTACTTC
CASSPDRFYEQYF
>TRBV15|.|.|TRBJ1-5
TGTGCCACCAGCAGAGCCCTGCCCTTTAGCCAATTGGGCAATCAGCCCCAGCATTTT
CATSRALPFSQLGNQPQHF
>TRBV5-1|.|.|TRBJ1-1
TGCGCCAGCAGCGTAAACAAGGCCCAGAACACTGAAGCTTTCTTT
CASSVNKAQNTEAFF
>TRBV15|TRBD2|.|TRBJ2-3
TGTGCCACCAGCAGAGGAGGCCTAGCGGTTCGCACAGATACGCAGTATTTT
CATSRGGLAVRTDTQYF
>TRBV28|.|.|TRBJ2-1
TGTGCCAGCAGTTTAGTAGGGGTAGGGGCTAATGAGCAGTTCTTC
CASSLVGVGANEQFF
>TRBV5-1|.|.|TRBJ1-5
TGCGCCAGCAGCTTTGGGGGTCTCAATCAGCCCCAGCATTTT
CASSFGGLNQPQHF
>TRBV2|TRBD2|.|TRBJ2-5
TGTGCCAGCAGTGCCACGGCAGCGGGAGCGCAAGAGACCCAGTACTTC
CASSATAAGAQETQYF
>TRBV7-2|TRBD2|.|TRBJ2-7
TGTGCCAGCAGCTTAGTGGGGGGGTCACAGATCTACGAGCAGTACTTC
CASSLVGGSQIYEQYF